This T cell receptor beta chain was captured in a study of blood T cell repertoires in COVID-19 (dated by TCRdb to about 2020). Study-wide context: Collaborator samples came from the United States, Italy and Spain and covered acute and convalescent phases of COVID-19. The samples were drawn from two sources: the first 160 participants of the ongoing ImmuneRACE study, and approximately 1,300 subjects contributed by 6 global collaborators. The material from the prospective study consisted of cDNA or gDNA derived from T cells, B-cell-depleted T cells, or PBMCs. Sample metadata almost always included a de-identified subject ID, COVID-19 status, age in years and sex. The repertoires were made available in a free public database intended to serve as a resource for research on the immune response to SARS-CoV-2. The dataset comprised deeply sampled blood TCRbeta repertoires from subjects exposed to, actively infected with, or recovered from COVID-19. Where available, HLA class I and class II types were obtained from metadata supplied by the sample provider rather than from assay-based typing.

In the prospective study, participants were about 18 to 100 years old, resided in about two dozen geographic areas of the United States, and were enrolled through a virtual design. To assign participants to cohorts, the prospective study relied on clinical history that participants themselves reported in a screening survey and a study questionnaire. ImmuneRACE Cohort 3 recovered participants were defined by two consecutive negative NP/OP PCR tests, healthcare professional clearance, or symptom resolution. In the prospective study, mobile phlebotomists collected whole blood, serum and a nasopharyngeal or oropharyngeal swab from each participant. Additional blood draws and questionnaires over an approximately 2-month period could optionally be provided by prospective study participants. Prospective study blood samples were shipped either frozen or at room temperature before DNA extraction. As concerns this clone: Its antigen target is currently unknown. No qualities accompany the bases; no much larger clone lies one base away.

CDR3 length: 15 amino acids, cysteine to phenylalanine. Only CDR3 DNA is held: 45 bases, read in frame from base 1. CDR1 and CDR2, looked up from the germline V gene (reference sequence), are MNHEY and SMNVEV. V lost 3 bases and J lost 4 bases; the stretch between them is 15 bases long. General conclusions and limits of the study: How much clinical and demographic metadata was included differed by source and by participant, and the metadata was provided uncurated.

TCRbeta CDR3 regions were amplified from genomic DNA using the immunoSEQ Assay, a bias-controlled multiplex PCR. On the study's bioinformatics: Nucleated cell counts per sample were estimated from amplification of reference gene primers within the assay. To quantify the absolute abundance of each unique TCRbeta CDR3 rearrangement, sequence reads were collapsed and filtered. For each sample, productive Simpson clonality was calculated by taking the square root of Simpson's diversity index across productive rearrangements. TCRdb stores this immuneACCESS table with in-frame sequences only. Part of the clones is absent; in the studies checked, under half of the shortfall reflects unresolved V genes, and no reason is known for the rest. The DNA was the basis for D and trimming; V, J and clone size are from that table. The sample table shows a few hundred thousand clones, and about nine tenths are seen once. The biggest ten clones account for 1.5% to 2% of the sample.

The sequence is built from TRBV27 and TRBJ1-2; tentative D gene TRBD1, with 5 bases matching. This clonotype was obtained from a woman aged 25 to 39 who had recovered from COVID-19. Input material: PBMCs or T cells enriched from blood (not recorded which). The CDR3 protein: CASSFLGGGIYGYTF. DNA sequence: TGTGCCAGCAGTTTCCTCGGGGGAGGGATCTATGGCTACACCTTC.